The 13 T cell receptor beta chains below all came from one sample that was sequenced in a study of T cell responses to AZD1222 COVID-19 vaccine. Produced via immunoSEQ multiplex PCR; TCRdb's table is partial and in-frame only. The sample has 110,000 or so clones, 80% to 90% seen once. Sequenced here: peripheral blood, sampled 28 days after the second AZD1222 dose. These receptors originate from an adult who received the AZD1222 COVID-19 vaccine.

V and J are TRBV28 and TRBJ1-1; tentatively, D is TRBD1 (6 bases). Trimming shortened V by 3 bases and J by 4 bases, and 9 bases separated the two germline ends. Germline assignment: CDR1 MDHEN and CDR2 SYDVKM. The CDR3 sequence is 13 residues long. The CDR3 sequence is CASSFHRVTEAFF. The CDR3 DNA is TGTGCCAGCAGTTTCCACAGGGTCACTGAAGCTTTCTTT. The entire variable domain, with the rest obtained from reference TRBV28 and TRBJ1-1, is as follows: DVKVTQSSRYLVKRTGEKVFLECVQDMDHENMFWYRQDPGLGLRLIYFSYDVKMKEKGDIPEGYSVSREKKERFSLILESASTNQTSMYLCASSFHRVTEAFFGQGTRLTVV.

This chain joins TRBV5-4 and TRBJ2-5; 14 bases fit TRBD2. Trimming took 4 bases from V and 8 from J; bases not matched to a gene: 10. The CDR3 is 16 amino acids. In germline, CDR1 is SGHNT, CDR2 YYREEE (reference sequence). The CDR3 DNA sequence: TGTGCCAGCAGCGCAGGACTAGCGGGAGGTGGAGGCACCCAGTACTTC. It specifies CASSAGLAGGGGTQYF.

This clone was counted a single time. This chain's CDR3 is CASSEWGGGRYEQYF. Written as DNA, the CDR3 is TGTGCCAGCAGTGAATGGGGGGGAGGACGCTACGAGCAGTACTTC. The chain joins TRBV2 to TRBJ2-7; TRBD2 aligns across 7 bases. Germline values: CDR1 SNHLY, CDR2 FYNNEI. This CDR3 region has 15 residues. V shed 2 bases, J shed 3 bases, and the junction held 7 bases outside the gene matches.

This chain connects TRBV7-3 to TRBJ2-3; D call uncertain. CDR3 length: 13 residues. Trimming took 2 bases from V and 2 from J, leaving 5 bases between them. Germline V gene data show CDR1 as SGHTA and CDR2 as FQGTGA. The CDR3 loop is CASSLYFTDTQYF. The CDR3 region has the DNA TGTGCCAGCAGCTTATATTTCACAGATACGCAGTATTTT. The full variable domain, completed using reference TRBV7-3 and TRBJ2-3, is GAGVSQTPSNKVTEKGKYVELRCDPISGHTALYWYRQSLGQGPEFLIYFQGTGAADDSGLPNDRFFAVRPEGSVSTLKIQRTERGDSAVYLCASSLYFTDTQYFGPGTRLTVL.

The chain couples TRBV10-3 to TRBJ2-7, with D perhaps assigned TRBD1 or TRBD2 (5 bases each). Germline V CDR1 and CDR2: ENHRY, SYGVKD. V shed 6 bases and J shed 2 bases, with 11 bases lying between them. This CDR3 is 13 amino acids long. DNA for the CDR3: TGTGCCATCAGAGCCGGGGACCCCTACGAGCAGTACTTC. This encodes CAIRAGDPYEQYF.

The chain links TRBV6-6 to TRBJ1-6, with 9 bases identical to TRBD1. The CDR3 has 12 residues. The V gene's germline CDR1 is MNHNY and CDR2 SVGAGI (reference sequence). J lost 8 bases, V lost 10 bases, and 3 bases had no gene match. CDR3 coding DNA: TGTGCCACCAGGACAGGGGATTCACCCCTCCACTTT. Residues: CATRTGDSPLHF.

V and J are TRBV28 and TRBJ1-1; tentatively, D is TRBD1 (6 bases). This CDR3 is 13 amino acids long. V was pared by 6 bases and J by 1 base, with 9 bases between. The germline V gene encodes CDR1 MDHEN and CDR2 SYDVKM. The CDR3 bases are TGTGCCAGCAGATGGGGGCAGAACACTGAAGCTTTCTTT. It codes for CASRWGQNTEAFF.

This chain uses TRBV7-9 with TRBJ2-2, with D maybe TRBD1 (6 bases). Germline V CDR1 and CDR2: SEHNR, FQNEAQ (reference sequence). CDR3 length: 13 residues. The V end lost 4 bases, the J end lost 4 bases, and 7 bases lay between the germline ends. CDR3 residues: CASSSQGTGELFF. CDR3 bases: TGTGCCAGCAGCTCACAGGGCACCGGGGAGCTGTTTTTT.

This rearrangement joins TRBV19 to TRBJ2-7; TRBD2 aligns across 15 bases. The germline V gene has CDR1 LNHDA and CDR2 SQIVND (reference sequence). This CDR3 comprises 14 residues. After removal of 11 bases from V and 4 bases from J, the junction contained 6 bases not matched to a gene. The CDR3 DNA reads TGTGCCTCCAGGACTAGCGGGAGGGGATACGAGCAGTACTTC. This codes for CASRTSGRGYEQYF.

The CDR3 sequence is CASSQDRTGSLGNTIYF. The CDR3 coding sequence is TGCGCCAGCAGCCAAGACAGGACGGGAAGCCTGGGAAACACCATATATTTT. V is TRBV4-3 and J is TRBJ1-3, with no clear D. V dropped 0 bases and J dropped 4 bases, with 16 bases sitting between them. The CDR3 is made up of 17 amino acids. Germline assignment: CDR1 LGHNA and CDR2 YSLEER.

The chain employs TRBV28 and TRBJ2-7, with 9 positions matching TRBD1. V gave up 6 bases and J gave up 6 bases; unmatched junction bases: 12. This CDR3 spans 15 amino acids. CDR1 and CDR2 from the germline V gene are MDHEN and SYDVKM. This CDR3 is CASSFRDRASGEQYF. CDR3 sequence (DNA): TGTGCCAGCAGCTTCCGGGACAGGGCGTCGGGCGAGCAGTACTTC.

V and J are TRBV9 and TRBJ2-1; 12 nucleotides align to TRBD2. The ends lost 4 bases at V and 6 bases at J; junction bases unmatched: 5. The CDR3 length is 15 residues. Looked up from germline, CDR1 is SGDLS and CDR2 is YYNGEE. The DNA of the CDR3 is TGTGCCAGCAGCCCCGGACTAGCGGGAAGCAATGAGCAGTTCTTC. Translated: CASSPGLAGSNEQFF. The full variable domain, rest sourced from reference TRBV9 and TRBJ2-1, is DSGVTQTPKHLITATGQRVTLRCSPRSGDLSVYWYQQSLDQGLQFLIQYYNGEERAKGNILERFSAQQFPDLHSELNLSSLELGDSALYFCASSPGLAGSNEQFFGPGTRLTVL.

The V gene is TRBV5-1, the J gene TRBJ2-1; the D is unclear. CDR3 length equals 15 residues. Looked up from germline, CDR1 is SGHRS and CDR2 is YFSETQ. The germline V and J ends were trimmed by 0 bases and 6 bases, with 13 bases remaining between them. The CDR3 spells CASSLATSRGNEQFF. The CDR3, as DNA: TGCGCCAGCAGCTTGGCCACCTCCCGAGGCAATGAGCAGTTCTTC.